The T cell receptor (beta chain) described here comes from a study of T cell changes during pregnancy in multiple sclerosis. V lost 4 bases and J lost 2; bases outside the gene matches: 12. CDR3 length: 18 residues. CDR1 is SGHAT, CDR2 FQNNGV, per germline. This table comes from immunoSEQ multiplex PCR, and its TCRdb copy is limited to in-frame clones, with some not included. This table holds around 23,000 clones, 90% found once. This TCR was recovered from a female donor in good health, enrolled as a control in a pregnancy study. V and J are TRBV11-2 and TRBJ2-2; 8 bases match TRBD2. Sequenced here: CD8+ T cells from peripheral blood mononuclear cells, sampled in the third trimester of pregnancy. CDR3 in amino acids: CASSSHRGAGDNTGELFF. As DNA, the CDR3 is TGTGCCAGCAGCTCCCACCGGGGAGCGGGAGACAACACCGGGGAGCTGTTTTTT.